One and the same sample provided the 3 T cell receptor beta chains below, sequenced in a study of cytomegalovirus exposure and HLA in healthy donors. In the PCR, 60 Vbeta and 13 Jbeta primers were used. Only in-frame clones appear in the TCRdb table, and some are missing; sequencing was by immunoSEQ multiplex PCR. The sample holds tens of thousands of clones. The sample comprised PBMCs. The receptors originated from a woman aged 60-75 years in good health and CMV-seronegative.

The chain employs TRBV5-3 and TRBJ2-7, with 12 bases aligning to TRBD2. TRBV5-3 qualifies as an ORF whose function is uncertain. The CDR3 totals 16 residues. Trimming cost V 0 bases and J 5 bases; bases outside gene matches: 6. The CDR3 protein is CARSLAPSGRVNEQYF. The CDR3 DNA is TGTGCCAGAAGCTTGGCCCCTAGCGGGAGGGTCAACGAGCAGTACTTC.

The chain joins TRBV7-2 to TRBJ1-2; maybe TRBD1 (5 bases). CDR1 is SGHTA, CDR2 FQGNSA, per germline. CDR3 length: 14 residues. Deletions cut 0 bases from V and 7 bases from J, with 12 bases between. The CDR3 is CASSLAGQGSGYTF. CDR3 in DNA: TGTGCCAGCAGCTTAGCGGGGCAGGGAAGTGGCTACACCTTC.

V usage is TRBV14 and J usage is TRBJ2-7; TRBD2 is a possible D gene (5 bases). This CDR3 has 16 residues. V shed 0 bases and J shed 1 base, with 13 bases lying between them. The germline V gene encodes CDR1 SGHDN and CDR2 FVKESK. CDR3 in amino acids: CASSQDAGKRSYEQYF. For the CDR3, the DNA is TGTGCCAGCAGCCAAGATGCCGGGAAACGGTCCTACGAGCAGTACTTC.